This TCR beta chain was retrieved from a study of blood T cell repertoires in COVID-19 (TCRdb year 2020). Notes on the research overall: Collaborator samples came from the United States, Italy and Spain and covered acute and convalescent phases of COVID-19. The material from the prospective study consisted of cDNA or gDNA derived from T cells, B-cell-depleted T cells, or PBMCs. The dataset comprised deeply sampled blood TCRbeta repertoires from subjects exposed to, actively infected with, or recovered from COVID-19. The repertoires were made available in a free public database intended to serve as a resource for research on the immune response to SARS-CoV-2. Samples were obtained from the ongoing ImmuneRACE study (first 160 participants) and from 1,254 subjects provided by 6 global collaborators. The sample metadata nearly always contained a de-identified subject ID, COVID-19 status, age in years and sex. Where HLA class I and class II types were available, the types were taken from metadata supplied by the sample provider, not from assay-based typing. What the authors observed across the whole study: The quantity of clinical and demographic metadata differed by source and by participant and was supplied without curation.

About this clone: Its antigen is still unknown. No qualities accompany the bases; no much larger clone lies one base away.

The immunoSEQ Assay, a bias-controlled multiplex PCR, was used to amplify TCRbeta CDR3 regions from genomic DNA. In the authors' own workflow: Nucleated cell counts per sample were estimated from amplification of reference gene primers within the assay. Sequence reads were collapsed and filtered to measure the absolute abundance of every unique TCRbeta CDR3 rearrangement. For each sample, productive Simpson clonality was calculated by taking the square root of Simpson's diversity index across productive rearrangements. TCRdb mirrors the immuneACCESS table, restricted to in-frame sequences. Some clones are absent from its copies; in checked studies, under half trace to an unresolved V gene, and the reason for the others is unknown. The D gene and trimming were derived from the DNA, and the V and J assignments and clone size from that table. The sample table lists about 15,000 clones, 70% to 90% of them with a count of one. In total, the top ten clones hold around 8.3% of the sample.

The collaborating institutions used their own protocols to collect whole blood in K2EDTA tubes. For TCRbeta analysis, collaborators shipped samples in one of three forms: frozen whole blood, isolated PBMCs, or DNA extracted from either of those sample types. The CDR3 holds 11 amino acids from the cysteine to the phenylalanine. Only the CDR3 region is kept as DNA, spanning 33 bases read in frame from base 1. For CDR1 and CDR2, the germline V gene lists SGHAT and FQNNGV. Trimming costs V 5 bases and J 6 bases, and their ends lie 5 bases apart. The specimen sequenced was peripheral blood. The source of this sequence is a human donor in a cohort sampled during active COVID-19. The receptor chain draws on TRBV11-2 and TRBJ1-3; the D gene remains uncertain. The nucleotide sequence reads TGTGCCAGCAGCCAGTCAAACACCATATATTTT. Its coded protein is CASSQSNTIYF.